The 14 T cell receptor beta chains below were found in one sample sequenced in a study of blood T cell repertoires in COVID-19. The method was immunoSEQ multiplex PCR; TCRdb's version includes in-frame clones alone and lacks a portion of them. Here the sample spans approximately 120,000 clones, about 80% being singletons. Sequenced: peripheral blood. The receptors come from a woman between 45 and 60 years old with acute or convalescent COVID-19.

The rearrangement uses TRBV4-2 and TRBJ2-7; 12 bases fit TRBD2. The length of the CDR3 is 18 residues. V shed 4 bases, J shed 2 bases, and the junction held 12 bases outside the gene matches. Germline CDR1 is LGHNA and CDR2 is YNFKEQ. The CDR3 spells CASSRRLAGGPETYEQYF. DNA for the CDR3: TGTGCCAGCAGCCGTCGGCTAGCGGGGGGGCCCGAGACCTACGAGCAGTACTTC.

This clone was seen a handful of times. V is TRBV5-1 and J is TRBJ1-4; a possible D gene is TRBD1 (6 bases). The CDR3 is 15 residues long. Looked up from germline, CDR1 is SGHRS and CDR2 is YFSETQ. Between the trimmed V and J ends, which lost 4 bases and 12 bases, there was a span of 22 bases. The CDR3 region has the DNA TGCGCCAGCAGCCCCGACGGGGCAGGGGCAAGGGAACTGTTTTTT. Its protein is CASSPDGAGARELFF. The entire variable domain, with the rest obtained from reference TRBV5-1 and TRBJ1-4, is as follows: KAGVTQTPRYLIKTRGQQVTLSCSPISGHRSVSWYQQTPGQGLQFLFEYFSETQRNKGNFPGRFSGRQFSNSRSEMNVSTLELGDSALYLCASSPDGAGARELFFGSGTQLSVL.

The rearrangement uses TRBV3-1 (or the pseudogene TRBV3-2) and TRBJ1-3, with 9 nucleotides matching TRBD1. This CDR3 contains 16 residues. CDR1 and CDR2 from the germline V gene are LGHDT and YNNKEL (reference sequence). The ends lost 4 bases at V and 3 bases at J; junction bases unmatched: 7. CDR3 in DNA: TGTGCCAGCAGCCGTCAGGGACAGGGTGGTGGAAACACCATATATTTT. Translating gives CASSRQGQGGGNTIYF.

This rearrangement joins TRBV18 to TRBJ1-1, with D unresolved. Trimming took 3 bases from V and 0 from J, leaving 8 bases between them. CDR1 is KGHSH and CDR2 is LQKENI in the germline V gene. The CDR3 spans 14 residues. The CDR3 sequence is CASSPLYMNTEAFF. DNA for the CDR3: TGTGCCAGCTCACCTCTGTACATGAACACTGAAGCTTTCTTT.

The J gene is TRBJ1-2, the V gene TRBV4-1; TRBD1 might be the D (5 bases). The CDR3 totals 17 residues. Trimming removed 1 base from V and 4 bases from J, with 19 bases in between. Per the germline V gene, CDR1 is MGHRA and CDR2 is YSYEKL. The CDR3 loop is CASSQATSRQLLYGYTF. CDR3 nucleotides: TGCGCCAGCAGCCAAGCGACTTCTCGACAGTTACTCTATGGCTACACCTTC.

The chain couples TRBV21-1 to TRBJ1-3; TRBD1, as called in the table, went unchecked against the DNA. TRBV21-1 is assigned pseudogene status. The CDR3 sequence is 15 residues long. The CDR3 nucleotides are TGTGCCAGCAGCAAAGGGGGCGGCTCTGGAAACACCATATATTTT. It encodes CASSKGGGSGNTIYF.

The chain recombines TRBV6-1 with TRBJ2-5; unclear D gene. The CDR3 is 15 residues long. Germline V gene sequence: CDR1 MNHNS, CDR2 SASEGT. The ends were cut back, 2 bases at V and 4 bases at J, with 14 bases in the middle. For the CDR3, the DNA is TGTGCCAGCAGTGAACTCCTAGACCCCCGAGAGACCCAGTACTTC. Translated: CASSELLDPRETQYF.

J is TRBJ2-5 and V is TRBV5-1; 10 bases align to TRBD2. Germline CDR1 is SGHRS and CDR2 is YFSETQ. The V gene end was trimmed by 2 bases and the J gene end by 5 bases; junction bases not matched to a gene: 0. CDR3 length: 13 residues. As DNA, the CDR3 is TGCGCCAGCAGCTTTAGCGGGGGGGAGACCCAGTACTTC. Translation: CASSFSGGETQYF.

CDR3 sequence: CASSPPGTPDTQYF. As DNA, the CDR3 is TGTGCCAGCTCACCCCCAGGTACCCCAGATACGCAGTATTTT. The rearrangement uses TRBV18 and TRBJ2-3; the D is unclear. The V end lost 3 bases, the J end lost 4 bases, and 11 bases lay between the germline ends. CDR1 KGHSH and CDR2 LQKENI come from the germline V gene. The CDR3 covers 14 residues.

The chain links TRBV24-1 to TRBJ2-1; 12 bases fit TRBD2. Looked up from germline, CDR1 is KGHDR and CDR2 is SFDVKD. The CDR3 spans 16 residues. V shed 4 bases, J shed 7 bases, and the junction held 7 bases outside the gene matches. The CDR3 loop is CATSDPSGGARNEQFF. DNA of the CDR3: TGTGCCACCAGTGACCCTAGCGGGGGGGCGAGAAATGAGCAGTTCTTC.

In DNA, the CDR3 is TGTGCCAGCAGCCAAGGCGGGGTTGGCTATGGCTACACCTTC. Translation: CASSQGGVGYGYTF. The V and J genes are TRBV3-1 (or the pseudogene TRBV3-2) and TRBJ1-2; D ambiguous. Per germline, CDR1 LGHDT and CDR2 YNNKEL (reference sequence). Trimming took off 1 base at V and 4 bases at J, with 10 bases between the two ends. The CDR3 runs 14 residues.

The chain is built from TRBV9 and TRBJ1-2, with D maybe TRBD1 (6 bases). CDR1 SGDLS and CDR2 YYNGEE come from the germline V gene. The CDR3 loop spans 16 amino acids. Trimming left V 3 bases short and J 8 bases short, with 23 bases between. As DNA, the CDR3 is TGTGCCAGCAGCGACAGCACAACAGGGTTATTAGGAGGCTACACCTTC. It specifies CASSDSTTGLLGGYTF.

CDR3 in DNA: TGTGCCAGTTATACAGGGGGGAACACTGAAGCTTTCTTT. Its protein is CASYTGGNTEAFF. The rearrangement uses TRBV19 and TRBJ1-1, with 8 bases identical to TRBD1. The CDR3 covers 13 residues. Germline V CDR1 and CDR2: LNHDA, SQIVND (reference sequence). V was clipped by 8 bases and J by 1 base; unmatched bases: 3. The whole variable domain, filled in from reference TRBV19 and TRBJ1-1, reads DGGITQSPKYLFRKEGQNVTLSCEQNLNHDAMYWYRQDPGQGLRLIYYSQIVNDFQKGDIAEGYSVSREKKESFPLTVTSAQKNPTAFYLCASYTGGNTEAFFGQGTRLTVV.

J is TRBJ1-3 and V is TRBV30; tentative D call: TRBD1 (5 bases). Germline CDR1 is GTSNPN and CDR2 is SVGIG (reference sequence). This CDR3 spans 14 amino acids. V dropped 2 bases and J dropped 2 bases, with 10 bases sitting between them. CDR3 DNA sequence: TGTGCCTGGAGTAGCGGGACCCCTGGAAACACCATATATTTT. Encoded protein: CAWSSGTPGNTIYF.